This TCR beta chain was recovered during a study of blood T cell repertoires in COVID-19. Overall study: Spain, Italy and the United States supplied samples that represented acute and convalescent COVID-19. From T cells, B-cell-depleted T cells, or PBMCs came the material, which was cDNA or gDNA.

Original processing notes: The assay estimated nucleated cells by amplifying reference gene primers. Here immunoSEQ multiplex PCR was the method, and the copy in TCRdb shows in-frame clones only, minus some. V and J calls plus clone size are reproduced from that table; the DNA served to infer D and trimming. The data show tens of thousands of clones, about nine tenths seen once. The sequenced material came from peripheral blood. This TCR came from an elderly woman with acute or convalescent COVID-19.

The CDR3, as DNA: TGCGCCAGCAGCCTTCGGTCCGAGCAGTACTTC. Amino acids: CASSLRSEQYF. The chain combines TRBV4-1 with TRBJ2-7; D ambiguous. The germline CDR1 and CDR2 sequences are MGHRA and YSYEKL. V was clipped by 4 bases and J by 6 bases, with 7 bases between them. The CDR3 sequence is 11 residues long.